The subject of this entry is one TCR beta chain. Its antigen is currently unknown. The CDR3 is 14 amino acids. Germline assignment: CDR1 KGHSH and CDR2 LQKENI. V was cut by 0 bases and J by 6 bases, with 11 bases left in between. This record comes from a study of OX40 agonist ivuxolimab in advanced cancers. The wider study: Enrolled patients in dose escalation had cancers that were hepatocellular carcinoma, melanoma, renal cell or head and neck cancer.

Study-wide results and caveats: At doses 0.1 to 3.0 mg/kg, CD4+ and CD8+ clones expanded. Partial responders treated at 0.1-3.0 mg/kg exhibited clonal expansion among the lowest measured.

At baseline, cycle 4 day 1, and cycle 7 day 1, blood was sampled. The assay was immunoSEQ multiplex PCR, and TCRdb's table has in-frame clones only and misses some. The sample includes approximately 70,000 clones, about 86% of them seen just once. J is TRBJ1-2 and V is TRBV18; TRBD1 is a possible D gene (5 bases). The TCR sequence derives from an adult with an advanced solid tumor such as melanoma, head and neck, liver or kidney cancer. Material: CD4+ or CD8+ T cells sorted from blood, obtained in a trial of the OX40 agonist ivuxolimab. CDR3 bases: TGTGCCAGCTCACCACCAAGCAGGGCCCATGGCTACACCTTC. Translated, it gives CASSPPSRAHGYTF.